Reported below is one T cell receptor (beta chain). There is no known antigen for this receptor. Per-nucleotide qualities are absent, and no much larger clonotype sits a single base away. TCRbeta CDR3 regions were amplified from genomic DNA by means of the immunoSEQ Assay, a bias-controlled multiplex PCR. Concerning the study's data processing: The number of nucleated cells in each sample was estimated by amplification of reference gene primers within the assay. Sequence reads were collapsed and filtered to measure the absolute abundance of every unique TCRbeta CDR3 rearrangement. For each sample, productive Simpson clonality was calculated as the square root of Simpson's diversity index across productive rearrangements. TCRdb's version of the immuneACCESS table is confined to in-frame rearrangements and falls short of the full clone set. An unresolved V gene accounts for under half of the shortfall where checked; the remainder is of unknown origin. Clone size and V and J calls were adopted from that table, with D and trimming inferred from the DNA. Across this sample there are 200,000 to 300,000 clones, with roughly 83% seen only once. The ten largest clones add up to approximately 5% of the sample.

In Seattle, one collaborating source enrolled patients while the infection was active and tracked those patients longitudinally over the course of disease. Collaborating institutions collected whole blood in K2EDTA tubes following their own protocols. For TCRbeta analysis, collaborator samples were shipped as frozen whole blood, as isolated PBMCs, or as DNA extracted from either sample type. These data originate in a study of blood T cell repertoires in COVID-19 (dated by TCRdb to 2020 to 2021). At the level of the whole study: The collaborator samples originated in the United States, Italy and Spain and spanned the acute and convalescent phases of COVID-19. The material from the prospective study consisted of cDNA or gDNA derived from T cells, B-cell-depleted T cells, or PBMCs. Deeply sampled blood TCRbeta repertoires from subjects exposed to, actively infected with, or recovered from COVID-19 were included in the dataset. The repertoires were released in a freely available public database meant as a resource for research on the immune response to SARS-CoV-2. Samples were obtained from the ongoing ImmuneRACE study (first 160 participants) and from about 1,300 subjects provided by 6 global collaborators. A de-identified subject ID, COVID-19 status, age in years and sex were almost always included in the sample metadata. HLA class I and class II types, where available, came from metadata supplied by the sample provider rather than from assay-based typing.

Including the terminal cysteine and phenylalanine, the CDR3 comprises 14 residues. The CDR3 DNA has 42 bases and is translated from base 1. Taken from the germline V gene, the CDR1 and CDR2 loops are SGHRS and YFSETQ. V and J are trimmed by 4 bases and 6 bases, and the gene matches miss 7 bases of the junction. The paper's findings and limits, for the study overall: Clinical and demographic metadata were provided uncurated, with the amount varying by source and participant.

Here the chain combines TRBV5-1 and TRBJ2-1; a stretch of 7 junction bases matches TRBD1. Sequences were obtained from peripheral blood. The clonotype was recovered from a woman of 80 years or more with COVID-19, enrolled during active disease. The CDR3 loop reads CASSDGTAPNEQFF. The DNA sequence reads TGCGCCAGCAGCGACGGGACAGCACCCAATGAGCAGTTCTTC.